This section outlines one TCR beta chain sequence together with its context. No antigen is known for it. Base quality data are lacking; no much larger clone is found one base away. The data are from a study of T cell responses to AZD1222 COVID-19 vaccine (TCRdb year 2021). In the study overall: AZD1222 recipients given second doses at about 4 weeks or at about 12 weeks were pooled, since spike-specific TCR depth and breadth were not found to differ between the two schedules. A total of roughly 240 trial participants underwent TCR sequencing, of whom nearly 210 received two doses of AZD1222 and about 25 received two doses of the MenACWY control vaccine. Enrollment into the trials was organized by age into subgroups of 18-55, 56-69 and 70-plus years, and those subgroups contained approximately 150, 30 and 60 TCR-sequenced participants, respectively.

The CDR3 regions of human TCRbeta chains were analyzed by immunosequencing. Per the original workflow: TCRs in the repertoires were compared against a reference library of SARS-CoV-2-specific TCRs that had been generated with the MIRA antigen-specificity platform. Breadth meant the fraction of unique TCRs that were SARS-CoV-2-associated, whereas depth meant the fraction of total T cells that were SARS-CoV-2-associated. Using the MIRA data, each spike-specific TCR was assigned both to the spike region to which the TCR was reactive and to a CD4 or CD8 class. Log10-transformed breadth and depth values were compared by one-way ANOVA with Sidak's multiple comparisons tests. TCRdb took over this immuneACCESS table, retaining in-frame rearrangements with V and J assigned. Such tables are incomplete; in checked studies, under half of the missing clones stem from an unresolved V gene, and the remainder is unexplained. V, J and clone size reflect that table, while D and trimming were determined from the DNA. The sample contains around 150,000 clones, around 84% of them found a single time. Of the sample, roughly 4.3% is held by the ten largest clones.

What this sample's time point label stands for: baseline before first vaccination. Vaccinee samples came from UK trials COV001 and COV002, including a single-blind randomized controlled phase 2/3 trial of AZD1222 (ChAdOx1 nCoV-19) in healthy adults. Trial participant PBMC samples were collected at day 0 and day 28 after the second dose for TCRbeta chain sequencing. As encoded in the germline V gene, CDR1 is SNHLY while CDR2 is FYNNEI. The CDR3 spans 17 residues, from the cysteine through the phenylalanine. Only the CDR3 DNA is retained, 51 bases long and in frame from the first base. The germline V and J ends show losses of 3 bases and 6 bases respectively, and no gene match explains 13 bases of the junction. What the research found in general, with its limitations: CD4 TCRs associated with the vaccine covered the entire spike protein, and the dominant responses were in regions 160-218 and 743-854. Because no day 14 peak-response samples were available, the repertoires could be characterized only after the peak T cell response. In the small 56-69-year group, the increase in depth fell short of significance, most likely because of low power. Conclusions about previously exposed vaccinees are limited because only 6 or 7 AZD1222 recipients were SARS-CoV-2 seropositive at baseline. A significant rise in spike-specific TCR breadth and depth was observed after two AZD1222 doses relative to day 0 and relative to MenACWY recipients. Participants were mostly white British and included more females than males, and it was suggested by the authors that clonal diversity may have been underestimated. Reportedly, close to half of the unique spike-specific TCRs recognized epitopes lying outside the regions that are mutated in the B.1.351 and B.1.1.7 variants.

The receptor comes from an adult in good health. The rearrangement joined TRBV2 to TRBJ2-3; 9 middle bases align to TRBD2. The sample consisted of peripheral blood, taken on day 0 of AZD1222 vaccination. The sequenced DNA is TGTGCCAGCAGTGACCCCGGGTTAGCGGGGGTTAGGGATACGCAGTATTTT. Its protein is CASSDPGLAGVRDTQYF.